The T cell receptor beta chain described here comes from a study of control samples from healthy donors and cancer patients. This clone has a handful of counts. Trimming removed 0 bases from V and 7 bases from J; junction bases left unmatched: 7. The CDR3 consists of 16 residues. Germline CDR1 is LGHNA and CDR2 is YNFKEQ. Sequencing used immunoSEQ multiplex PCR; TCRdb keeps in-frame clones, though not all of them. The sample lists about 160,000 clones, approximately 93% seen once, with 8.5% in the top ten. The sequence was obtained from a woman in her thirties or forties in good health. Material for sequencing was blood. The chain couples TRBV4-2 to TRBJ2-1; 9 nucleotides match TRBD2. The CDR3 here is CASSQDMAGGPNEQFF. CDR3 DNA sequence: TGTGCCAGCAGCCAAGATATGGCGGGAGGGCCAAATGAGCAGTTCTTC.